Listed here is a single TCR beta chain. Libraries were made from RNA as TCR cDNA, using a modified protocol. TCRdb itself ran the 5' RACE reads through MiXCR, one entry per CDR3 protein. The table records roughly 340,000 distinct CDR3 sequences, around 30% of them present only once. The germline CDR1 and CDR2 sequences are SGHRS and YFSETQ. This CDR3 has 15 amino acids. The V gene lost 0 bases and the J gene lost 4 bases, with 11 bases spanning the gap. These data come from a study of identical twins' blood T cells. V is TRBV5-1 and J is TRBJ2-1; D unresolved. The sample was PBMCs. The TCR was taken from a woman aged 18 to 49 in good health. CDR3 DNA: TGCGCCAGCAGCTTGGTAGCTAACGAGTACAATGAGCAGTTCTTC. Translation: CASSLVANEYNEQFF.